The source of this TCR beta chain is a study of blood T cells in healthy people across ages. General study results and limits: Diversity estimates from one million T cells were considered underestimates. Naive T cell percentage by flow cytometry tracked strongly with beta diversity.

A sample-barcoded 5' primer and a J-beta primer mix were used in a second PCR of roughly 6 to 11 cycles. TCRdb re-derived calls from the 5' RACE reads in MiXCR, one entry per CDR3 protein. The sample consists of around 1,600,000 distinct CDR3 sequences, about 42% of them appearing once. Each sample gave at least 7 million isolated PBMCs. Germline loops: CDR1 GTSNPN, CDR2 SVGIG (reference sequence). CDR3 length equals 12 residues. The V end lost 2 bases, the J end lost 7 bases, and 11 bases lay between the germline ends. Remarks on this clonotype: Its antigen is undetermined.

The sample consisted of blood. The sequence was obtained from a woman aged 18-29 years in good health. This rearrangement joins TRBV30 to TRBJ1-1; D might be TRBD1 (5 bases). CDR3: CAWSSQGFEAFF. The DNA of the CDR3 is TGTGCCTGGAGTTCCCAGGGTTTTGAAGCTTTCTTT.